The rows below give T cell receptor beta chains drawn from one sample of a study of blood T cell repertoires in COVID-19. TCRdb's table, derived via immunoSEQ multiplex PCR, lists solely in-frame clones and lacks some. The sample consists of 400,000 to 550,000 clones, roughly 90% of them appearing once. Material: peripheral blood. The receptor source for this set is a woman aged 25 to 45 with acute or convalescent COVID-19. The CDR3 runs from the conserved cysteine through the conserved F or W. A D gene is named only where the DNA matches it firmly. Clone size is shown for a subset of rows, as once, few, many or a class of expanded clone.

DNA: TGTGCCAGCAGCCCGGACAGGGGCTATGGCTACACCTTC
CDR3: CASSPDRGYGYTF
V: TRBV5-6
D: TRBD1
J: TRBJ1-2
size: NA

DNA: TGTGCCAGCAGTTCCTACGATTCCGATACGCAGTATTTT
CDR3: CASSSYDSDTQYF
V: TRBV12-3/TRBV12-4
D: NA
J: TRBJ2-3
size: NA

DNA: TGCGCCAGCAGCTTTAGGGACAGGGGTTCCTACGAGCAGTACTTC
CDR3: CASSFRDRGSYEQYF
V: TRBV4-1
D: TRBD1
J: TRBJ2-7
size: NA

DNA: TGTGCCACCAGTGACCCTGGGACAGGGGGTTGGGTTGAGCAGTTCTTC
CDR3: CATSDPGTGGWVEQFF
V: TRBV24-1
D: TRBD1
J: TRBJ2-1
size: NA

DNA: TGCGCCAGCAGCATCGGGGTAAAAGGTGAGCAGTTCTTC
CDR3: CASSIGVKGEQFF
V: TRBV5-1
D: NA
J: TRBJ2-1
size: NA

DNA: TGTGCCAGCTCTCCCGGCGCGGGGGCCTACAATGAGCAGTTCTTC
CDR3: CASSPGAGAYNEQFF
V: TRBV18
D: TRBD2
J: TRBJ2-1
size: NA

DNA: TGTGCCAGTGCTTCACAGGGAGGGACTGAAGCTTTCTTT
CDR3: CASASQGGTEAFF
V: TRBV6-5
D: NA
J: TRBJ1-1
size: once

DNA: TGTGCCAGCAGCTTCTCGGGGGGGCTAGACACCGGGGAGCTGTTTTTT
CDR3: CASSFSGGLDTGELFF
V: TRBV7-6
D: TRBD2
J: TRBJ2-2
size: NA

DNA: TGTGCCAGCAGTTTTTTGGGGGGTAGAGGCGAAAAACTGTTTTTT
CDR3: CASSFLGGRGEKLFF
V: TRBV28
D: NA
J: TRBJ1-4
size: NA

DNA: TGCGCCAGCAGCCTTGGACAGGGGGCAGAAGAGCAGTACTTC
CDR3: CASSLGQGAEEQYF
V: TRBV5-1
D: TRBD1
J: TRBJ2-7
size: NA

DNA: TGCGCCAGTGCCGGGACAGGGGCAGTGAATCAGCCCCAGCATTTT
CDR3: CASAGTGAVNQPQHF
V: TRBV4-1
D: TRBD1
J: TRBJ1-5
size: NA

DNA: TGTGCCAGCAGTTACGAGTTGTCTGGGGCCAACGTCCTGACTTTC
CDR3: CASSYELSGANVLTF
V: TRBV6-5
D: NA
J: TRBJ2-6
size: NA

DNA: TGTGCCAGCAGCGCCTCCGGGGATTCTGAAGCTTTCTTT
CDR3: CASSASGDSEAFF
V: TRBV9
D: NA
J: TRBJ1-1
size: NA

DNA: TGTGCCACCAGTGCCGGCGGTCAAGAGACCCAGTACTTC
CDR3: CATSAGGQETQYF
V: TRBV24-1
D: NA
J: TRBJ2-5
size: NA

DNA: TGTGCCATCAGTCCCGGGCTAGCGGGAAACAATGAGCAGTTCTTC
CDR3: CAISPGLAGNNEQFF
V: TRBV10-3
D: TRBD2
J: TRBJ2-1
size: NA

DNA: TGTGCCAGCAGCGGGGACAGGGAGCGCAATCAGCCCCAGCATTTT
CDR3: CASSGDRERNQPQHF
V: TRBV6-5
D: TRBD1
J: TRBJ1-5
size: NA

DNA: TGCGCCAGCAAACTGACTTTCCTTAACTATGGCTACACCTTC
CDR3: CASKLTFLNYGYTF
V: TRBV5-1
D: NA
J: TRBJ1-2
size: NA

DNA: TGTGCCAGCAGCTTAACGGAGGCACCCCTCCACTTT
CDR3: CASSLTEAPLHF
V: TRBV13
D: NA
J: TRBJ1-6
size: NA

DNA: TGCGCCAGCAGTCCAGTGCTCGTGGTCCAAGAGACCCAGTACTTC
CDR3: CASSPVLVVQETQYF
V: TRBV10-2
D: NA
J: TRBJ2-5
size: NA

DNA: TGTGCCAGCAGAGTAGTGGGACAGACCTACGAGCAGTACTTC
CDR3: CASRVVGQTYEQYF
V: TRBV5-5
D: TRBD1
J: TRBJ2-7
size: NA

DNA: TGTGCCACCAGCAGAGATCTTAGCGGGGCCCCCAATGAGCAGTTCTTC
CDR3: CATSRDLSGAPNEQFF
V: TRBV15
D: TRBD2
J: TRBJ2-1
size: NA

DNA: TGTGCCAGCAGCCCGGGACAGGGACTTAATTCACCCCTCCACTTT
CDR3: CASSPGQGLNSPLHF
V: TRBV7-6
D: TRBD1
J: TRBJ1-6
size: NA

DNA: TGTGCCAGCAGCACTCCCGGGCAAGAGACCCAGTACTTC
CDR3: CASSTPGQETQYF
V: TRBV6-6
D: NA
J: TRBJ2-5
size: NA

DNA: TGCAGCGTTGACGGTAGCACTACTAACTATGGCTACACCTTC
CDR3: CSVDGSTTNYGYTF
V: TRBV29-1
D: NA
J: TRBJ1-2
size: NA

DNA: TGTGCCAGCTATAGCGGGGCGTTAACTTATAGCACAGATACGCAGTATTTT
CDR3: CASYSGALTYSTDTQYF
V: TRBV27
D: TRBD2
J: TRBJ2-3
size: NA

DNA: TGTGCCAGCAGTGAAGCGCCCAGGCTCTATGGCTACACCTTC
CDR3: CASSEAPRLYGYTF
V: TRBV6-1
D: NA
J: TRBJ1-2
size: NA

DNA: TGTGCCAGCAGCCTGACAACAACTAATGAAAAACTGTTTTTT
CDR3: CASSLTTTNEKLFF
V: TRBV6-5
D: NA
J: TRBJ1-4
size: NA

DNA: TGTGCCAGCTCACCTGAGGCAGGGGGAGAAAAACTGTTTTTT
CDR3: CASSPEAGGEKLFF
V: TRBV18
D: TRBD1
J: TRBJ1-4
size: NA

DNA: TGTGCCAGCAGCGTAGAGCCCCGGGACAGCAGAAGCCAAATAAACTATGGCTACACCTTC
CDR3: CASSVEPRDSRSQINYGYTF
V: TRBV9
D: TRBD1
J: TRBJ1-2
size: NA

DNA: TGTGCCAGCAGTGACCTAAGGGGAGGTGGGGAGACCCAGTACTTC
CDR3: CASSDLRGGGETQYF
V: TRBV25-1
D: NA
J: TRBJ2-5
size: NA

DNA: TGTGCCACCAGTGACCGAACAGGGGTCGGGGAGCTGTTTTTT
CDR3: CATSDRTGVGELFF
V: TRBV24-1
D: TRBD1
J: TRBJ2-2
size: NA

DNA: TGTGCCAGCTCACCATACGGACAGGGCACTGAGCAGTTCTTC
CDR3: CASSPYGQGTEQFF
V: TRBV18
D: TRBD1
J: TRBJ2-1
size: NA

DNA: TGTGCCAGCAGTAAGGACCTAAAGGGGGCTTTCTTT
CDR3: CASSKDLKGAFF
V: TRBV28
D: NA
J: TRBJ1-1
size: NA

DNA: TGTGCCAGCAGCCAAGATGGGGGCCATAACAATGAGCAGTTCTTC
CDR3: CASSQDGGHNNEQFF
V: TRBV4-2
D: NA
J: TRBJ2-1
size: NA

DNA: TGCGCCAGCAGTGTTGCAGACAATTGTTGTCAGCCCCAGCATTTT
CDR3: CASSVADNCCQPQHF
V: TRBV10-1
D: NA
J: TRBJ1-5
size: once

DNA: TGTGCCAGCAGTTATAACTCAGGCCGGAACACTGAAGCTTTCTTT
CDR3: CASSYNSGRNTEAFF
V: TRBV6-5
D: NA
J: TRBJ1-1
size: NA

DNA: TGTGCCAGCAGTTACTCGATACAGGGAAATGGAAACACCATATATTTT
CDR3: CASSYSIQGNGNTIYF
V: TRBV6-5
D: NA
J: TRBJ1-3
size: NA

DNA: TGTGCCAGCAGCTTCTGGACAGCGAATGAAAAACTGTTTTTT
CDR3: CASSFWTANEKLFF
V: TRBV5-6
D: NA
J: TRBJ1-4
size: NA

DNA: TGCAGCGTACTCTGGGCGGGAACGGGAAAACTGTTTTTT
CDR3: CSVLWAGTGKLFF
V: TRBV29-1
D: NA
J: TRBJ1-4
size: NA

DNA: TGTGCCAGCAGTTTATGGCGGAACTACGAGCAGTACTTC
CDR3: CASSLWRNYEQYF
V: TRBV28
D: NA
J: TRBJ2-7
size: NA

DNA: TGTGCCAGCAGCTTATTTAACTCTGGAAACACCATATATTTT
CDR3: CASSLFNSGNTIYF
V: TRBV7-9
D: NA
J: TRBJ1-3
size: once

DNA: TGTGCCAGCAACCGAACCCGTCTCAAACTAGCGGGGCAGAAAACAGATACGCAGTATTTT
CDR3: CASNRTRLKLAGQKTDTQYF
V: TRBV21-1
D: NA
J: TRBJ2-3
size: NA

DNA: TGTGCCAGCACCGGACAGGGCTCCTATGGCTACACCTTC
CDR3: CASTGQGSYGYTF
V: TRBV5-4
D: TRBD1
J: TRBJ1-2
size: NA

DNA: TGTGCCAGCAGTTACTCAGGGACTAATCTCTACGAGCAGTACTTC
CDR3: CASSYSGTNLYEQYF
V: TRBV6-2/TRBV6-3
D: TRBD2
J: TRBJ2-7
size: once

DNA: TGTGCCAGCAGCCAAGGGGGCAGCACAGATACGCAGTATTTT
CDR3: CASSQGGSTDTQYF
V: TRBV3-1/TRBV3-2
D: NA
J: TRBJ2-3
size: NA

DNA: TGCGCCAGCAGGTTAGGGGTCGAGCAGTACTTC
CDR3: CASRLGVEQYF
V: TRBV5-1
D: NA
J: TRBJ2-7
size: NA

DNA: TGTGCCAGCAGCCCACAACAGGTTCGCGCTGAAGCTTTCTTT
CDR3: CASSPQQVRAEAFF
V: TRBV14
D: NA
J: TRBJ1-1
size: NA

DNA: TGTGCCAGCAGCTACCGGGACAGGGAATACGAGCAGTACTTC
CDR3: CASSYRDREYEQYF
V: TRBV6-6
D: TRBD1
J: TRBJ2-7
size: NA

DNA: TGTGCCACCAGCAGAGAACAGGTGCCTTATGGCTACACCTTC
CDR3: CATSREQVPYGYTF
V: TRBV15
D: NA
J: TRBJ1-2
size: NA

DNA: TGTGCCAGCAGTGAAGAAGGCGGGGGGCCCTACGAGCAGTACTTC
CDR3: CASSEEGGGPYEQYF
V: TRBV6-1
D: TRBD2
J: TRBJ2-7
size: few